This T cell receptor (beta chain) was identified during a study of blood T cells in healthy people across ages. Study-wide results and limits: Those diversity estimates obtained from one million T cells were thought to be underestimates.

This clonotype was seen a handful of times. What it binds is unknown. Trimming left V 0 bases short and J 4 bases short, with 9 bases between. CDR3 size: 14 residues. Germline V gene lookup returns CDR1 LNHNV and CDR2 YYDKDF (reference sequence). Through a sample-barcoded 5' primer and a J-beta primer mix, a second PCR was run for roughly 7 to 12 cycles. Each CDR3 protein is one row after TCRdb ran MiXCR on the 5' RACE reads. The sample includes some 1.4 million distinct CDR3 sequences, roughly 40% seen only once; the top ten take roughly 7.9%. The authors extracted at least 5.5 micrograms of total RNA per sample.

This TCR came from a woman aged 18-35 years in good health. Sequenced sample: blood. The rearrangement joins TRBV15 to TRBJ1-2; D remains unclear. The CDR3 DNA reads TGTGCCACCAGCAGAGACGTAGGGTTCTATGGCTACACCTTC. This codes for CATSRDVGFYGYTF.